The 27 T cell receptor beta chains below come from one sample, sequenced in a study of shared clonotypes between healthy human individuals. Naive CD8 isolation took CD45RO-negative cells positively selected for CCR7 and excluded terminally differentiated effector memory CD45RA+ cells. Generated by immunoSEQ multiplex PCR, the TCRdb table keeps only in-frame clones and is missing some. The table lists millions of clones, roughly 94% of them singletons. Sequenced sample: naive CD8+ T cells sorted from blood. These receptors all come from a man aged 18-30 years in good health.

The chain links TRBV19 to TRBJ2-1; TRBD1 matches at 9 bases. Germline CDR1 and CDR2: LNHDA and SQIVND (reference sequence). After removal of 5 bases from V and 5 bases from J, the junction contained 4 bases not matched to a gene. The CDR3 is 14 amino acids. CDR3 residues: CASSPRTGDNEQFF. CDR3 DNA sequence: TGTGCCAGTAGTCCTCGGACAGGGGACAATGAGCAGTTCTTC.

The chain recombines TRBV6-1 with TRBJ1-1, with D possibly TRBD1 on 5 matching bases. This CDR3 contains 15 residues. V was shortened by 1 base and J by 4 bases, with 13 bases between the two germline ends. CDR1 and CDR2 from the germline V gene are MNHNS and SASEGT. The CDR3 reads CASSEGGRGGTEAFF. For the CDR3, the DNA is TGTGCCAGCAGTGAAGGAGGGAGGGGCGGCACTGAAGCTTTCTTT.

The chain employs TRBV7-9 and TRBJ1-2; D not certain. The V gene's germline CDR1 is SEHNR and CDR2 FQNEAQ (reference sequence). V was pared by 5 bases and J by 1 base, with 8 bases between. CDR3 length equals 13 residues. CDR3: CASSLTHNYGYTF. The CDR3 nucleotides are TGTGCCAGCAGCCTGACCCATAACTATGGCTACACCTTC.

This chain uses TRBV27 with TRBJ2-7; D is perhaps TRBD1 or TRBD2 (5 bases each). V gave up 2 bases and J gave up 2 bases, with 16 bases separating them. The CDR3 spans 16 residues. CDR1 MNHEY and CDR2 SMNVEV come from the germline V gene (reference sequence). CDR3 coding DNA: TGTGCCAGCAGTTTAAGGGGAAGCGGCAACGCCTACGAGCAGTACTTC. Its protein is CASSLRGSGNAYEQYF.

A word on this clone: The same CDR3 arises from other DNA sequences in this sample as well. The chain has TRBV18 and TRBJ1-5; D remains ambiguous. Trimming removed 3 bases from V and 5 bases from J, with 5 bases in between. Germline lookup yields CDR1 KGHSH and CDR2 LQKENI. This CDR3 region has 12 residues. As DNA, the CDR3 is TGTGCCAGCTCACCCCCGGATCAGCCCCAGCATTTT. Amino acid sequence: CASSPPDQPQHF.

This chain joins TRBV5-1 and TRBJ2-3, with D maybe TRBD2 (6 bases). The V end lost 1 base, the J end lost 2 bases, and 14 bases lay between the germline ends. This CDR3 region has 16 residues. Germline CDR1 and CDR2: SGHRS and YFSETQ. The CDR3: CASSLRRAQVTDTQYF. The CDR3 DNA follows: TGCGCCAGCAGCTTGCGGAGGGCCCAGGTCACAGATACGCAGTATTTT.

This clone was seen a single time. The chain has TRBV4-1 and TRBJ2-3; D is unresolved. In germline, CDR1 is MGHRA, CDR2 YSYEKL. This CDR3 has 15 amino acids. V was shortened by 3 bases and J by 0 bases, with 10 bases between the two germline ends. The CDR3 protein is CASSQQKRSTDTQYF. The CDR3 DNA is TGCGCCAGCAGCCAGCAGAAACGTAGCACAGATACGCAGTATTTT.

J is TRBJ2-3 and V is TRBV10-1; the D gene is possibly TRBD1 (5 bases). Germline values: CDR1 WNHNN, CDR2 SYGVQD (reference sequence). Trimming shortened V by 4 bases and J by 3 bases, and 17 bases separated the two germline ends. There are 16 residues in the CDR3. The CDR3 loop is CASSGRAGAFTDTQYF. Here the CDR3 DNA reads TGCGCCAGCAGTGGTCGGGCTGGGGCCTTTACAGATACGCAGTATTTT.

The chain joins TRBV7-9 to TRBJ2-7; D is perhaps TRBD1 (5 bases). V gave up 5 bases and J gave up 0 bases, with 11 bases separating them. This CDR3 is 14 amino acids long. Germline CDR1 is SEHNR and CDR2 is FQNEAQ (reference sequence). The CDR3 sequence is CASSPRQNSYEQYF. Here the CDR3 DNA reads TGTGCCAGCAGCCCCAGACAGAACTCCTACGAGCAGTACTTC.

As to this clone: In the same sample, other DNA sequences code for this CDR3. V and J are TRBV6-6 and TRBJ2-1; D call uncertain. The CDR3 is made up of 12 amino acids. Germline V gives CDR1 MNHNY, CDR2 SVGAGI (reference sequence). V was clipped by 0 bases and J by 3 bases, with 0 bases between them. The CDR3 region is CASSYSYNEQFF. CDR3 in DNA: TGTGCCAGCAGTTACTCCTACAATGAGCAGTTCTTC.

V gene TRBV27 combines with J gene TRBJ2-7, with 10 positions matching TRBD1. V lost 8 bases to trimming and J lost 1 base; unmatched junction nucleotides: 8. The CDR3 totals 15 residues. CDR1 MNHEY and CDR2 SMNVEV come from the germline V gene (reference sequence). The CDR3 DNA follows: TGTGCCAGCGGGCAGAGACAGGGGGCATCCTACGAGCAGTACTTC. Its protein is CASGQRQGASYEQYF.

On this clone: Other DNA sequences of this sample code for an identical CDR3. The chain employs TRBV5-1 and TRBJ2-5; 7 bases line up with TRBD1. The CDR3 sequence is 13 residues long. Trimming removed 5 bases from V and 1 base from J; junction bases left unmatched: 2. Germline V gene lookup returns CDR1 SGHRS and CDR2 YFSETQ. The chain's CDR3 is CASSRDSQETQYF. In nucleotides, the CDR3 is TGCGCCAGCAGTCGGGACAGCCAAGAGACCCAGTACTTC.

The V call is TRBV4-1, the J call TRBJ1-1; no firm D call. The CDR3 consists of 14 residues. CDR1 MGHRA and CDR2 YSYEKL come from the germline V gene. V lost 0 bases and J lost 3, with 8 bases in between. The CDR3 coding sequence is TGCGCCAGCAGCCAAGAAGCGGGGTACACTGAAGCTTTCTTT. Translating gives CASSQEAGYTEAFF.

The chain couples TRBV5-4 to TRBJ2-1; TRBD1 matches 12 bases. CDR1 and CDR2 (germline): SGHNT, YYREEE (reference sequence). The CDR3 spans 15 residues. The ends lost 3 bases at V and 6 bases at J; junction bases unmatched: 4. Here the CDR3 reads CASSWGQGALNEQFF. CDR3 bases: TGTGCCAGCAGCTGGGGACAGGGGGCGCTCAATGAGCAGTTCTTC.

V usage is TRBV27 and J usage is TRBJ2-5; TRBD1 agrees at 7 bases. Germline assignment: CDR1 MNHEY and CDR2 SMNVEV (reference sequence). V gave up 2 bases and J gave up 4 bases; unmatched junction bases: 10. CDR3 length: 16 residues. The CDR3 is CASSLIRVQGLETQYF. CDR3 DNA sequence: TGTGCCAGCAGTTTAATTCGGGTACAGGGGTTAGAGACCCAGTACTTC.

The chain recombines TRBV11-2 with TRBJ2-3; 7 positions agree with TRBD2. The V gene end was trimmed by 3 bases and the J gene end by 4 bases; junction bases not matched to a gene: 7. Germline V gene data show CDR1 as SGHAT and CDR2 as FQNNGV. The CDR3 sequence is 15 residues long. CDR3 protein: CASSFWTRESDTQYF. The CDR3 DNA follows: TGTGCCAGCAGCTTTTGGACTAGGGAATCAGATACGCAGTATTTT.

The count of this clone is one. V gene TRBV28 combines with J gene TRBJ2-5; no firm D call. Germline values: CDR1 MDHEN, CDR2 SYDVKM. Trimming stripped 7 bases from V and 4 bases from J, with 16 bases between. The CDR3 spans 14 residues. This chain's CDR3 is CASIGQTLIETQYF. The CDR3 DNA is TGTGCCAGCATCGGTCAGACTCTTATAGAGACCCAGTACTTC.

Turning to this clone: The sample has other DNA sequences that encode this CDR3 too. V and J are TRBV27 and TRBJ2-5; D could derive from TRBD1 or TRBD2 (5 bases each). CDR3 size: 14 residues. V dropped 3 bases and J dropped 2 bases, with 10 bases sitting between them. Germline V lookup: CDR1 MNHEY, CDR2 SMNVEV (reference sequence). The DNA of the CDR3 is TGTGCCAGCAGTTTGGGGCCGGGGCAAGAGACCCAGTACTTC. This translates into CASSLGPGQETQYF.

J is TRBJ2-3 and V is TRBV10-3; D is undetermined. Germline CDR1 reads ENHRY; CDR2 reads SYGVKD. The CDR3 totals 14 residues. V was trimmed by 3 bases and J by 6 bases, leaving 13 bases between them. The CDR3 DNA is TGTGCCATCAGTGACCCCCTCGGGTGGGATACGCAGTATTTT. Its protein is CAISDPLGWDTQYF.

This clone was counted a single time. V and J are TRBV18 and TRBJ1-5; D possibly corresponds to TRBD1 (5 bases). Trimming cost V 3 bases and J 0 bases, with 27 bases left between them. Germline V CDR1 and CDR2: KGHSH, LQKENI. The CDR3 spans 21 residues. The CDR3 sequence is CASSPQLVHSNGAYSNQPQHF. CDR3 in DNA: TGTGCCAGCTCACCTCAACTAGTACACTCAAATGGGGCCTATAGCAATCAGCCCCAGCATTTT.

This chain connects TRBV6-5 to TRBJ2-3; the D call may be TRBD1 or TRBD2 (5 bases each). The V gene lost 4 bases and the J gene lost 4 bases, with 18 bases spanning the gap. In germline, CDR1 is MNHEY, CDR2 SVGAGI. This CDR3 region has 16 residues. The CDR3 here is CASSLPGTPGADTQYF. The CDR3 region has the DNA TGTGCCAGCAGTTTACCCGGGACCCCCGGAGCAGATACGCAGTATTTT.

In its sample, this clone was seen once. This chain joins TRBV5-6 and TRBJ2-5; D is unresolved. From germline, CDR1 is SGHDT and CDR2 YYEEEE. Trimming pared 2 bases from V and 2 bases from J, leaving 13 bases between. The CDR3 runs 15 residues. CDR3 nucleotides: TGTGCCAGCAGCTTCCTGGACGCTATACAAGAGACCCAGTACTTC. Encoded protein: CASSFLDAIQETQYF.

The rearrangement uses TRBV4-1 and TRBJ2-7; a possible D gene is TRBD1 (6 bases). The CDR3 runs to 14 residues. CDR1 and CDR2 (germline): MGHRA, YSYEKL. The V gene lost 5 bases and the J gene lost 4 bases, with 15 bases spanning the gap. This CDR3 is CASSYKTGSYEQYF. The CDR3 region has the DNA TGCGCCAGCAGCTACAAAACAGGGTCGTACGAGCAGTACTTC.

This chain connects TRBV11-2 to TRBJ2-6; D call uncertain. Trimming took 2 bases from V and 0 from J, leaving 5 bases between them. This CDR3 contains 15 residues. Germline V gene lookup returns CDR1 SGHAT and CDR2 FQNNGV. CDR3 protein: CASSLSSSGANVLTF. The CDR3 nucleotides read TGTGCCAGCAGCTTAAGTTCCTCTGGGGCCAACGTCCTGACTTTC.

The table lists this clone with a few counts. The chain combines TRBV4-1 with TRBJ1-5; no definite D call. The V gene lost 1 base and the J gene lost 9 bases, with 13 bases spanning the gap. CDR1 and CDR2 (germline): MGHRA, YSYEKL. The CDR3 is 14 residues long. The CDR3 nucleotides are TGCGCCAGCAGCCAAGCTGCCGGCCAATGGCCCCAGCATTTT. It is translated as CASSQAAGQWPQHF.

About this clone itself: Other DNA sequences within the sample encode an identical CDR3. CDR3 sequence (DNA): TGCGCCAGCAGCCAAGATCGAGCAGCCCCCTACGAGCAGTACTTC. Amino acids: CASSQDRAAPYEQYF. This sequence joins TRBV4-3 and TRBJ2-7; D call uncertain. CDR3 length: 15 amino acids. The germline V gene has CDR1 LGHNA and CDR2 YSLEER. Trimming took off 0 bases at V and 2 bases at J, with 11 bases between the two ends.

This CDR3 reads CASSPVGGALTLSLDGYTF. CDR3 DNA: TGTGCCAGTAGCCCCGTGGGGGGGGCTCTAACCTTAAGTCTTGACGGCTACACCTTC. This chain connects TRBV19 to TRBJ1-2, with D possibly being TRBD1 (6 bases). The CDR3 sequence is 19 residues long. Germline V gene lookup returns CDR1 LNHDA and CDR2 SQIVND (reference sequence). Trimming removed 6 bases from V and 8 bases from J, with 34 bases in between.